What follows are 22 T cell receptor beta chains derived from one specimen sequenced in a study of T cell changes during pregnancy in multiple sclerosis. Some clones are missing from TCRdb's copy, which holds only in-frame ones; the method was immunoSEQ multiplex PCR. The data hold about 42,000 clones, with roughly 90% observed a single time. The source material was CD4+ T cells from peripheral blood mononuclear cells, sampled in the second trimester of pregnancy. The receptors were gathered from a female donor with multiple sclerosis, enrolled in a pregnancy study.

The rearrangement uses TRBV19 and TRBJ1-1; D unresolved. V dropped 2 bases and J dropped 0 bases, with 13 bases sitting between them. CDR1 is LNHDA, CDR2 SQIVND, per germline (reference sequence). The CDR3 length is 16 residues. The CDR3 sequence is CASSILAGAMNTEAFF. The CDR3 bases are TGTGCCAGTAGTATACTAGCAGGCGCGATGAACACTGAAGCTTTCTTT.

This sequence joins TRBV7-9 and TRBJ1-1, with unresolved D. The CDR3 extends over 12 amino acids. V lost 4 bases, J lost 5 bases, and 8 bases lay in between. Per germline, CDR1 SEHNR and CDR2 FQNEAQ (reference sequence). The DNA for the CDR3 is TGTGCCAGCAGCTCCCGTATAACTGAAGCTTTCTTT. Amino acids: CASSSRITEAFF.

The rearrangement joins TRBV27 to TRBJ1-1, with 8 bases aligning to TRBD1. The germline gives CDR1 MNHEY, CDR2 SMNVEV (reference sequence). V dropped 5 bases and J dropped 1; count of bases not matched to a gene: 3. CDR3 length: 14 amino acids. The CDR3 is CASSQDRANTEAFF. DNA for the CDR3: TGTGCCAGCAGTCAGGACAGGGCGAACACTGAAGCTTTCTTT.

V is TRBV2 and J is TRBJ2-3; D is unresolved. This CDR3 has 11 residues. Deletions cut 3 bases from V and 7 bases from J, with 5 bases between. Germline V lookup: CDR1 SNHLY, CDR2 FYNNEI. In DNA, the CDR3 is TGTGCCAGCAGTGATTTCAATACGCAGTATTTT. It yields the protein CASSDFNTQYF.

This clone is a singleton in its sample. The chain has TRBV19 and TRBJ2-7; D not resolved. Germline V CDR1 and CDR2: LNHDA, SQIVND (reference sequence). CDR3 length: 13 residues. V lost 5 bases and J lost 5, with 13 bases in between. CDR3 bases: TGTGCCAGTAGTGTCTTAGGCGGCCACGAGCAGTACTTC. As protein: CASSVLGGHEQYF.

This rearrangement joins TRBV27 to TRBJ2-7; TRBD2 aligns across 13 bases. Germline-derived CDR1 and CDR2 are MNHEY and SMNVEV (reference sequence). The length of the CDR3 is 17 residues. V was clipped by 10 bases and J by 6 bases; unmatched bases: 18. Here the CDR3 reads CATRPLAGGPSRGEQYF. The CDR3 DNA is TGTGCCACCCGACCACTAGCGGGAGGGCCCTCTCGGGGCGAGCAGTACTTC.

The rearrangement joins TRBV5-1 to TRBJ1-1; a weak D match, TRBD1 (6 bases). This CDR3 region has 15 residues. Per germline, CDR1 SGHRS and CDR2 YFSETQ. V was cut by 4 bases and J by 1 base, with 14 bases left in between. Here the CDR3 reads CASSGEGVGNTEAFF. The CDR3 DNA reads as TGCGCCAGCAGCGGTGAGGGGGTAGGGAACACTGAAGCTTTCTTT.

The chain links TRBV7-8 to TRBJ2-1; 7 bases are shared with TRBD2. Germline lookup yields CDR1 SGHVS and CDR2 FQNEAQ. After removal of 5 bases from V and 1 base from J, the junction contained 11 bases not matched to a gene. The CDR3 loop spans 17 amino acids. As DNA, the CDR3 is TGTGCCAGCAGCCCTCGGAGAGCGGGAACATCCTACAATGAGCAGTTCTTC. This gives the protein CASSPRRAGTSYNEQFF.

The chain couples TRBV10-3 to TRBJ1-3; 7 bases line up with TRBD1. V was pared by 6 bases and J by 4 bases, with 9 bases of the junction left unmatched. The germline V gene encodes CDR1 ENHRY and CDR2 SYGVKD. This CDR3 region has 15 residues. In DNA, the CDR3 is TGTGCCATCAGGGCAACCCAACAGGGGGGAAACACCATATATTTT. Its protein product is CAIRATQQGGNTIYF.

In its sample, this clone was seen once. The gene calls are TRBV19 and TRBJ2-7; a weak D match, TRBD2 (6 bases). The germline V and J ends were trimmed by 3 bases and 6 bases, with 12 bases remaining between them. Germline loops: CDR1 LNHDA, CDR2 SQIVND (reference sequence). The length of the CDR3 is 13 residues. The CDR3 protein is CASSIKEGTEQYF. The CDR3 DNA sequence: TGTGCCAGTAGTATTAAGGAGGGGACCGAGCAGTACTTC. The full variable domain, with the rest looked up from reference TRBV19 and TRBJ2-7, is DGGITQSPKYLFRKEGQNVTLSCEQNLNHDAMYWYRQDPGQGLRLIYYSQIVNDFQKGDIAEGYSVSREKKESFPLTVTSAQKNPTAFYLCASSIKEGTEQYFGPGTRLTVT.

The V gene is TRBV6-5, the J gene TRBJ2-5; unclear D gene. Germline assignment: CDR1 MNHEY and CDR2 SVGAGI. The V and J ends lost 6 bases and 0 bases respectively, with 5 bases between them. CDR3 length: 12 amino acids. The CDR3 protein is CASSHNQETQYF. CDR3 nucleotide sequence: TGTGCCAGCAGCCACAACCAAGAGACCCAGTACTTC.

The chain has TRBV5-1 and TRBJ2-3, with D possibly TRBD1 on 6 matching bases. Germline CDR1 SGHRS, CDR2 YFSETQ. V gave up 4 bases and J gave up 1 base, with 25 bases separating them. The CDR3 extends over 19 amino acids. In DNA, the CDR3 is TGCGCCAGCAGCCCAATGGCGACCTTTAACAGGGATGGCACAGATACGCAGTATTTT. It yields the protein CASSPMATFNRDGTDTQYF.

The chain carries TRBV5-1 and TRBJ2-2; D might be TRBD1 (5 bases). Germline CDR1 SGHRS, CDR2 YFSETQ. The CDR3 totals 15 residues. Trimming stripped 0 bases from V and 6 bases from J, with 12 bases between. The DNA of the CDR3 is TGCGCCAGCAGCTTGGATGTCAGGGCGTCCGGGGAGCTGTTTTTT. It is translated as CASSLDVRASGELFF.

This chain links TRBV9 with TRBJ2-4; a possible D gene is TRBD2 (7 bases). Per the germline V gene, CDR1 is SGDLS and CDR2 is YYNGEE. Trimming removed 0 bases from V and 2 bases from J, with 15 bases in between. CDR3 size: 17 residues. CDR3 region: CASSVDWGGGPKNIQYF. The CDR3 nucleotides read TGTGCCAGCAGCGTAGATTGGGGCGGGGGCCCCAAAAACATTCAGTACTTC.

The chain links TRBV6-5 to TRBJ2-7, with 10 bases that match TRBD2. The germline CDR1 and CDR2 sequences are MNHEY and SVGAGI. With V trimmed by 0 bases and J by 7 bases, 9 bases remained unmatched. The CDR3 consists of 16 residues. CDR3 nucleotide sequence: TGTGCCAGCAGTTACTCGAGATGGTCTAGCGGGAGAGAGCAGTACTTC. Its protein is CASSYSRWSSGREQYF.

The chain carries TRBV6-6 and TRBJ1-2; 10 bases match TRBD1. After removal of 3 bases from V and 6 bases from J, the junction contained 7 bases not matched to a gene. Germline CDR1 and CDR2: MNHNY and SVGAGI (reference sequence). The CDR3 is 15 amino acids. CDR3 region: CASSYQTGGADGYTF. CDR3 bases: TGTGCCAGCAGTTATCAGACAGGGGGCGCGGATGGCTACACCTTC.

This chain links TRBV25-1 with TRBJ1-2, with D possibly being TRBD1 (6 bases). The V and J ends lost 6 bases and 4 bases respectively, with 12 bases between them. The CDR3 sequence is 13 residues long. Germline CDR1 and CDR2: MGHDK and SYGVNS. The CDR3 region is CASSGGALYGYTF. CDR3 DNA: TGTGCCAGCAGCGGGGGGGCACTCTATGGCTACACCTTC.

This clone was seen a single time. The gene calls are TRBV5-1 and TRBJ2-1; TRBD2 agrees at 14 bases. The CDR3 runs to 16 residues. Germline V gene data show CDR1 as SGHRS and CDR2 as YFSETQ. The trim removed 2 bases at V and 9 bases at J, leaving 7 bases unmatched. Here the CDR3 reads CASSFVRGLAGAEQFF. The CDR3 DNA sequence: TGCGCCAGCAGCTTCGTCAGGGGACTAGCGGGAGCTGAGCAGTTCTTC.

This clone appeared a few times. The chain couples TRBV19 to TRBJ1-5, with a possible D match to TRBD1 (5 bases). V lost 6 bases, J lost 6 bases, and 9 bases lay in between. CDR3 length equals 12 residues. CDR1 is LNHDA and CDR2 is SQIVND in the germline V gene (reference sequence). CDR3 coding DNA: TGTGCCAGTAGGGACACACTTCAGCCCCAGCATTTT. Amino acid sequence: CASRDTLQPQHF.

The chain recombines TRBV4-2 with TRBJ2-7, with TRBD2 identical over 11 bases. V lost 4 bases and J lost 2; bases outside the gene matches: 10. This CDR3 has 17 residues. Germline V lookup: CDR1 LGHNA, CDR2 YNFKEQ. CDR3: CASSPSTQTSGTYEQYF. CDR3 nucleotide sequence: TGTGCCAGCAGCCCTTCCACCCAGACTAGCGGGACCTACGAGCAGTACTTC.

This rearrangement joins TRBV23-1 to TRBJ2-3, with D hard to call. TRBV23-1 carries the ORF label, with uncertain function. With 7 bases removed from V and 1 base from J, the gap between germline ends came to 15 bases. The CDR3 runs 15 residues. In nucleotides, the CDR3 is TGCGCCAGCATAGCCCCCAGCCCTGGCACAGATACGCAGTATTTT. Translating gives CASIAPSPGTDTQYF.

This chain connects TRBV5-4 to TRBJ2-5; 9 nucleotides align to TRBD2. Germline trimming cut 4 bases from V and 5 bases from J; bases unmatched to any gene: 6. The CDR3 sequence is 14 residues long. Germline V lookup: CDR1 SGHNT, CDR2 YYREEE (reference sequence). For the CDR3, the DNA is TGTGCCAGCAGCATAGCGGGAGCGTTGGAGACCCAGTACTTC. Translation: CASSIAGALETQYF.